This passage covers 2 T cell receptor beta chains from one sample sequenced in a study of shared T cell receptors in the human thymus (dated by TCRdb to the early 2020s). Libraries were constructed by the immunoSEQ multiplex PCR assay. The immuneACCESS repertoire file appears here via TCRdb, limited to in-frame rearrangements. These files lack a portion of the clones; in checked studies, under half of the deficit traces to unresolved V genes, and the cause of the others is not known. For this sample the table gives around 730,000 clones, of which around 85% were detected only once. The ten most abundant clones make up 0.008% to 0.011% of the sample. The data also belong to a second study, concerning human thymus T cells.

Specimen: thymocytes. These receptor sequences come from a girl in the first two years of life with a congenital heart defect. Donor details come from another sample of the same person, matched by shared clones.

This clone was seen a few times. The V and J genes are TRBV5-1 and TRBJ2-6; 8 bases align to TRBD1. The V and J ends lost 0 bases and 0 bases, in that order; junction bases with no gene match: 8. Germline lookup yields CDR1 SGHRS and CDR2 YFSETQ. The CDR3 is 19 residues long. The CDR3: CASSLARDRCCSGANVLTF. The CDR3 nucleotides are TGCGCCAGCAGCTTGGCCCGGGACAGGTGTTGCTCTGGGGCCAACGTCCTGACTTTC.

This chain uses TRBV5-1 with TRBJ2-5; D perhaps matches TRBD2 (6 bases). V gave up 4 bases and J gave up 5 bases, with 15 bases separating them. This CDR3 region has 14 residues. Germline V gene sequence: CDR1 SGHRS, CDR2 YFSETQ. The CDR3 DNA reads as TGCGCCAGCAGCAGAACGGGGGATAAGGAGACCCAGTACTTC. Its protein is CASSRTGDKETQYF.